These 25 T cell receptor beta chains came from one sample sequenced in a study of cytotoxic CD8 clonotypes in ibrutinib-treated CLL. Generated by immunoSEQ multiplex PCR, the TCRdb table keeps only in-frame clones and is missing some. Altogether fewer than 50,000 clones are present, 65% to 70% being singletons, with the ten largest covering roughly 21%. The input for sequencing was PBMCs, taken after 24 months of ibrutinib treatment. The source is a human donor with chronic lymphocytic leukemia.

V usage is TRBV4-2 and J usage is TRBJ2-7, with 11 bases identical to TRBD2. V was clipped by 1 base and J by 2 bases; unmatched bases: 19. This CDR3 comprises 21 residues. Germline CDR1 reads LGHNA; CDR2 reads YNFKEQ. The CDR3 loop reads CASSQGTVAGGGLDPPYEQYF. The CDR3 DNA is TGTGCCAGCAGCCAAGGGACGGTAGCGGGGGGGGGTTTGGACCCTCCCTACGAGCAGTACTTC.

The CDR3 sequence: CASSWDSGANVLTF. DNA for the CDR3: TGTGCCAGCAGCTGGGACTCTGGGGCCAACGTCCTGACTTTC. This chain connects TRBV7-9 to TRBJ2-6; D gene unclear. The V end was cut by 4 bases, the J end by 0 bases, with 4 bases between. Germline CDR1 SEHNR, CDR2 FQNEAQ (reference sequence). CDR3 size: 14 residues.

The CDR3 sequence: CAISPPGAPTDTQYF. Here the CDR3 DNA reads TGTGCCATCAGCCCCCCGGGGGCCCCCACAGATACGCAGTATTTT. This rearrangement joins TRBV10-3 to TRBJ2-3; D is tentatively TRBD1 or TRBD2 (6 bases each). Germline CDR1 and CDR2: ENHRY and SYGVKD. The ends were cut back, 6 bases at V and 2 bases at J, with 15 bases in the middle. The CDR3 has 15 residues.

This chain joins TRBV5-6 and TRBJ2-7; TRBD2 aligns across 12 bases. The V gene end was trimmed by 5 bases and the J gene end by 2 bases; junction bases not matched to a gene: 2. The CDR3 has 14 amino acids. Germline V lookup: CDR1 SGHDT, CDR2 YYEEEE. The DNA of the CDR3 is TGTGCCAGCAGGCTAGCGGGAGGGCCCTACGAGCAGTACTTC. Amino acids: CASRLAGGPYEQYF.

V and J are TRBV30 and TRBJ1-4; D not certain. The V end lost 0 bases, the J end lost 5 bases, and 13 bases lay between the germline ends. The CDR3 is 15 amino acids. The V gene's germline CDR1 is GTSNPN and CDR2 SVGIG (reference sequence). The CDR3 nucleotides read TGTGCCTGGAGTGTACAGACTAGCGGAAATGAAAAACTGTTTTTT. Its translation is CAWSVQTSGNEKLFF.

V gene TRBV6-5 combines with J gene TRBJ1-4, with D perhaps matching TRBD1 (6 bases). Trimming pared 0 bases from V and 4 bases from J, leaving 12 bases between. Germline values: CDR1 MNHEY, CDR2 SVGAGI. This CDR3 comprises 16 residues. The CDR3 is CASSYSWTAYNEKLFF. Written as DNA, the CDR3 is TGTGCCAGCAGTTACTCGTGGACAGCCTATAATGAAAAACTGTTTTTT.

This chain joins TRBV5-1 and TRBJ1-4; unclear D gene. Germline lookup yields CDR1 SGHRS and CDR2 YFSETQ. The V and J ends lost 1 base and 3 bases respectively, with 10 bases between them. This CDR3 is 15 amino acids long. DNA for the CDR3: TGCGCCAGCAGCTTGATGAATTCTGCTAATGAAAAACTGTTTTTT. Translated: CASSLMNSANEKLFF. The whole variable domain, remainder taken from reference TRBV5-1 and TRBJ1-4, is KAGVTQTPRYLIKTRGQQVTLSCSPISGHRSVSWYQQTPGQGLQFLFEYFSETQRNKGNFPGRFSGRQFSNSRSEMNVSTLELGDSALYLCASSLMNSANEKLFFGSGTQLSVL.

This clone appeared a single time. The chain carries TRBV5-4 and TRBJ1-1, with 7 bases lining up with TRBD1. CDR1 is SGHNT and CDR2 is YYREEE in the germline V gene (reference sequence). The V gene end was trimmed by 1 base and the J gene end by 5 bases; junction bases not matched to a gene: 5. The CDR3 contains 14 residues. In DNA, the CDR3 is TGTGCCAGCAGCTTGACACAGGGGAGAACTGAAGCTTTCTTT. It encodes CASSLTQGRTEAFF.

The chain has TRBV2 and TRBJ2-5; D gene unclear. Germline assignment: CDR1 SNHLY and CDR2 FYNNEI. Trimming took off 8 bases at V and 0 bases at J, with 10 bases between the two ends. This CDR3 region has 13 residues. The CDR3 is CASVGRYQETQYF. For the CDR3, the DNA is TGTGCCAGCGTCGGGCGGTACCAAGAGACCCAGTACTTC.

The rearrangement uses TRBV7-2 and TRBJ2-2, with 10 bases aligning to TRBD1. The CDR3 has 14 residues. Germline CDR1 and CDR2: SGHTA and FQGNSA. V was pared by 10 bases and J by 1 base, with 3 bases of the junction left unmatched. CDR3 sequence reads: CATRDRGNTGELFF. The CDR3 DNA reads TGTGCCACCCGGGACAGGGGGAACACCGGGGAGCTGTTTTTT.

The chain is built from TRBV5-1 and TRBJ2-3, with no clear D. Germline CDR1 and CDR2: SGHRS and YFSETQ. The length of the CDR3 is 14 residues. V lost 6 bases and J 1 base, leaving 12 bases between the germline ends. The CDR3 DNA is TGCGCCAGCACCACTTTAAGCGGCACAGATACGCAGTATTTT. Protein product: CASTTLSGTDTQYF.

The CDR3 region has the DNA TGTGCCAGCAGCCAAGACCCCACGGCTAGCGGACGCACAGATACGCAGTATTTT. Amino acids: CASSQDPTASGRTDTQYF. The rearrangement uses TRBV4-2 and TRBJ2-3; 7 nucleotides agree with TRBD2. This CDR3 is 18 amino acids long. V dropped 0 bases and J dropped 1; count of bases not matched to a gene: 10. CDR1 is LGHNA, CDR2 YNFKEQ, per germline.

The chain couples TRBV7-9 to TRBJ2-3; possibly TRBD1 for D (7 bases). Germline V gene sequence: CDR1 SEHNR, CDR2 FQNEAQ (reference sequence). V was cut by 6 bases and J by 2 bases, with 15 bases left in between. This CDR3 comprises 15 residues. The CDR3 here is CASSQGGMYTDTQYF. CDR3 bases: TGTGCCAGCAGTCAGGGGGGTATGTACACAGATACGCAGTATTTT.

The chain has TRBV29-1 and TRBJ2-3, with TRBD1 matching 9 bases. The V segment lost 3 bases and the J segment 2 bases; nucleotides outside the gene matches: 6. Germline assignment: CDR1 SQVTM and CDR2 ANQGSEA. The CDR3 covers 15 residues. CDR3 sequence: CSVDWTGDPTDTQYF. In DNA form, the CDR3 reads TGCAGCGTTGACTGGACAGGGGACCCCACAGATACGCAGTATTTT.

The chain uses TRBV2 and TRBJ2-3; D not resolved. CDR3 length equals 12 residues. From germline, CDR1 is SNHLY and CDR2 FYNNEI. Trimming took 7 bases from V and 4 from J, leaving 9 bases between them. CDR3 loop: CASIGQADTQYF. CDR3 sequence (DNA): TGTGCCAGCATCGGTCAGGCAGATACGCAGTATTTT.

The V gene is TRBV10-3, the J gene TRBJ1-1; D gene uncertain. V was shortened by 6 bases and J by 3 bases, with 8 bases between the two germline ends. The germline CDR1 and CDR2 sequences are ENHRY and SYGVKD. The CDR3 loop spans 12 amino acids. CDR3 nucleotide sequence: TGTGCCATCAGAGGGTCTCACACTGAAGCTTTCTTT. This codes for CAIRGSHTEAFF.

V usage is TRBV18 and J usage is TRBJ2-3, with D unresolved. In germline, CDR1 is KGHSH, CDR2 LQKENI. This CDR3 has 14 residues. Trimming left V 2 bases short and J 2 bases short, with 8 bases between. Here the CDR3 DNA reads TGTGCCAGCTCACCAGGGTTTACCACAGATACGCAGTATTTT. Amino acids: CASSPGFTTDTQYF.

This clone has a handful of counts. The J gene is TRBJ2-1, the V gene TRBV30, with 7 positions matching TRBD2. CDR1 GTSNPN and CDR2 SVGIG come from the germline V gene (reference sequence). This CDR3 comprises 12 residues. J lost 7 bases, V lost 3 bases, and 3 bases had no gene match. The CDR3 spells CAWSLSGNEQFF. DNA for the CDR3: TGTGCCTGGAGCCTTAGCGGGAATGAGCAGTTCTTC.

The chain links TRBV5-1 to TRBJ2-5, with D maybe TRBD2 (6 bases). CDR3 length: 13 residues. V was pared by 5 bases and J by 2 bases, with 10 bases between. The germline V gene encodes CDR1 SGHRS and CDR2 YFSETQ. The CDR3 region has the DNA TGCGCCAGCAGTTTACTAGCTCAAGAGACCCAGTACTTC. It codes for CASSLLAQETQYF.

V and J are TRBV28 and TRBJ1-2; D not certain. V lost 2 bases and J lost 5, with 9 bases in between. The germline CDR1 and CDR2 sequences are MDHEN and SYDVKM. The CDR3 totals 13 residues. Here the CDR3 reads CASSLAARYGYTF. The DNA for the CDR3 is TGTGCCAGCAGTTTAGCTGCCCGATATGGCTACACCTTC.

The gene calls are TRBV7-9 and TRBJ1-4; possibly TRBD1 for D (6 bases). CDR1 is SEHNR, CDR2 FQNEAQ, per germline (reference sequence). The CDR3 contains 15 residues. Trimming cost V 5 bases and J 10 bases, with 20 bases left between them. CDR3 sequence reads: CASSLQTGLVGKLFF. In DNA, the CDR3 is TGTGCCAGCAGCCTACAGACAGGCCTGGTAGGAAAACTGTTTTTT.

V is TRBV9 and J is TRBJ2-2; TRBD2 agrees at 12 bases. The germline gives CDR1 SGDLS, CDR2 YYNGEE. The length of the CDR3 is 17 residues. Germline trimming cut 0 bases from V and 6 bases from J; bases unmatched to any gene: 6. The CDR3 loop reads CASSVAWGLAGPGELFF. The CDR3 bases are TGTGCCAGCAGCGTAGCTTGGGGACTAGCGGGCCCCGGGGAGCTGTTTTTT.

The V call is TRBV5-1, the J call TRBJ1-2; D is possibly TRBD1 (6 bases). The CDR3 is 14 amino acids. V was pared by 3 bases and J by 4 bases, with 13 bases between. Germline-derived CDR1 and CDR2 are SGHRS and YFSETQ. The CDR3 coding sequence is TGCGCCAGCAGCTACAATGACAGGAGCTATGGCTACACCTTC. Encoded protein: CASSYNDRSYGYTF.

The J gene is TRBJ2-7, the V gene TRBV6-1; D uncertain. CDR3 size: 14 residues. CDR1 is MNHNS and CDR2 is SASEGT in the germline V gene. The ends were cut back, 4 bases at V and 2 bases at J, with 12 bases in the middle. The CDR3 here is CASSGPGYTYEQYF. The CDR3 bases are TGTGCCAGCAGTGGTCCAGGATATACCTACGAGCAGTACTTC.

This clone was recorded once. J is TRBJ2-7 and V is TRBV7-3; D remains ambiguous. Trimming took 2 bases from V and 4 from J, leaving 30 bases between them. The CDR3 sequence is 20 residues long. CDR1 SGHTA and CDR2 FQGTGA come from the germline V gene. Here the CDR3 reads CASSLWAPRSIKDVVYEQYF. CDR3 in DNA: TGTGCCAGCAGCTTATGGGCACCACGATCCATTAAGGATGTAGTATACGAGCAGTACTTC.